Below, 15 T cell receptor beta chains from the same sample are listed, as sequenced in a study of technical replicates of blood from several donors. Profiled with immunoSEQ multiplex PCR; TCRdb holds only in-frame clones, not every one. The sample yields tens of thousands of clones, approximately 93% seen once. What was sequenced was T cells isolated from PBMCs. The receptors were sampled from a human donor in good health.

The CDR3 reads CASSLGQGARQYF. CDR3 DNA sequence: TGTGCCAGCAGCTTAGGACAGGGGGCCCGGCAGTACTTC. V is TRBV7-9 and J is TRBJ2-7; 10 positions agree with TRBD1. V dropped 1 base and J dropped 9; count of bases not matched to a gene: 3. The CDR3 has 13 amino acids. Germline CDR1 and CDR2: SEHNR and FQNEAQ (reference sequence).

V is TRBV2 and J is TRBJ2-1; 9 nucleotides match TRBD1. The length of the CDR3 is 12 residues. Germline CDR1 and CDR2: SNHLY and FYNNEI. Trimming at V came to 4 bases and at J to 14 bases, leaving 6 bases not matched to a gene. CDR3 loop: CASSAGQGIKFF. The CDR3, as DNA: TGTGCCAGCAGTGCCGGACAGGGGATCAAGTTCTTC.

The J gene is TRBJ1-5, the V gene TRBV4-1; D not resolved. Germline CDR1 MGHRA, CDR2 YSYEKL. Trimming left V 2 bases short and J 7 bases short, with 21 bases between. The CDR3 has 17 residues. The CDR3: CASSQSGLREKSQPQHF. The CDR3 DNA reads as TGCGCCAGCAGCCAATCCGGTTTGCGGGAGAAAAGCCAGCCCCAGCATTTT.

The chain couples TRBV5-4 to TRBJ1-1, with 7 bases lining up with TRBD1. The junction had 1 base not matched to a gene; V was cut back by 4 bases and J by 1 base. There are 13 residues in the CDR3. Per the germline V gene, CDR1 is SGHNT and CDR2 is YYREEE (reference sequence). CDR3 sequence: CASSRQGNTEAFF. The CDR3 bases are TGTGCCAGCAGCCGACAGGGGAACACTGAAGCTTTCTTT.

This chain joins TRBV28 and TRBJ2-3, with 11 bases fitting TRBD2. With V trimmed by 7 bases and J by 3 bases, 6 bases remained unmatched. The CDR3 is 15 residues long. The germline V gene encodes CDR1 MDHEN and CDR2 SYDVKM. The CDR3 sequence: CASTTGTSGTDTQYF. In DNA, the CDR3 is TGTGCCAGCACTACCGGGACTAGCGGAACAGATACGCAGTATTTT. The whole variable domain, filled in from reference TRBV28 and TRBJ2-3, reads DVKVTQSSRYLVKRTGEKVFLECVQDMDHENMFWYRQDPGLGLRLIYFSYDVKMKEKGDIPEGYSVSREKKERFSLILESASTNQTSMYLCASTTGTSGTDTQYFGPGTRLTVL.

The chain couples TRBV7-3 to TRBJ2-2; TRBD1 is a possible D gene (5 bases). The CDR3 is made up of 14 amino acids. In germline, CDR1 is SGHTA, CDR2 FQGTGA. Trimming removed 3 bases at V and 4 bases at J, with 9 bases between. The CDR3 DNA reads TGTGCCAGCAGCTTTGGACATTCCACCGGGGAGCTGTTTTTT. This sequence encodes CASSFGHSTGELFF.

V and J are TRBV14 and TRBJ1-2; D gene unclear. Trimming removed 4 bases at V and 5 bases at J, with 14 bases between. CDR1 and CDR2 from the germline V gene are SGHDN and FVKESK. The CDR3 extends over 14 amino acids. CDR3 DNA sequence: TGTGCCAGCAGCCCTGGGGAGACGGGTTATGGCTACACCTTC. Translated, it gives CASSPGETGYGYTF.

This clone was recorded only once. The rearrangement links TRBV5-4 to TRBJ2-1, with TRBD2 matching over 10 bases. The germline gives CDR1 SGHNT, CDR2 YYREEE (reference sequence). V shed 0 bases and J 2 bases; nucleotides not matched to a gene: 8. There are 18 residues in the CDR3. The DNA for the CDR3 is TGTGCCAGCAGCTTGGTTCCTAGCGGGAGTATCACCTACAATGAGCAGTTCTTC. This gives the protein CASSLVPSGSITYNEQFF.

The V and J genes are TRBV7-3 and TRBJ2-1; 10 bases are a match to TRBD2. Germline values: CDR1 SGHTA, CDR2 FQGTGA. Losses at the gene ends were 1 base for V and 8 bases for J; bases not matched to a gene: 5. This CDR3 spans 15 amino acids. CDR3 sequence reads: CASSLSSSGSYEQFF. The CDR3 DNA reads TGTGCCAGCAGCTTAAGTTCTAGCGGGAGCTATGAGCAGTTCTTC.

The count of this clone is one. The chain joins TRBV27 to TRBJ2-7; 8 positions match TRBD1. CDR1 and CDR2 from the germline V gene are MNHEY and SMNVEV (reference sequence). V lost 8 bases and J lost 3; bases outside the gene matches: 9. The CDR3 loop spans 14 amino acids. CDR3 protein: CASQGTGDLYEQYF. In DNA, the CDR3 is TGTGCCAGCCAAGGGACAGGAGATCTCTACGAGCAGTACTTC.

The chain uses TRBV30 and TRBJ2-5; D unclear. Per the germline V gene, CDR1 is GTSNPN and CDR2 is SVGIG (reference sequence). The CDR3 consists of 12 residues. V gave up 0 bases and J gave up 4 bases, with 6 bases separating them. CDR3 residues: CAWSVTGETQYF. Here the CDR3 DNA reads TGTGCCTGGAGTGTAACCGGAGAGACCCAGTACTTC.

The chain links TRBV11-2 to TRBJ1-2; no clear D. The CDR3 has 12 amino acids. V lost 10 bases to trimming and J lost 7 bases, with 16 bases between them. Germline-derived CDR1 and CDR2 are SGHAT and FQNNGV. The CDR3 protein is CATLDERGGYTF. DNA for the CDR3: TGTGCCACACTAGATGAACGCGGTGGCTACACCTTC.

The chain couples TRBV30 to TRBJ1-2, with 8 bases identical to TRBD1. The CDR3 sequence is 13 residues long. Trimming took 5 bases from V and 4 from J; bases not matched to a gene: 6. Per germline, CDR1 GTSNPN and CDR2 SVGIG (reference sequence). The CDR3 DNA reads TGTGCCTGGGCAGAAGGGACAGGCTATGGCTACACCTTC. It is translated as CAWAEGTGYGYTF.

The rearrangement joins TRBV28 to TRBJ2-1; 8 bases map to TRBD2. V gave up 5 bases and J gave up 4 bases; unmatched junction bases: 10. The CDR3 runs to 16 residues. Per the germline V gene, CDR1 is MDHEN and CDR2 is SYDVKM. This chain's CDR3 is CASSPLAGLIYNEQFF. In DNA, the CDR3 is TGTGCCAGCAGTCCATTAGCGGGATTAATTTACAATGAGCAGTTCTTC.

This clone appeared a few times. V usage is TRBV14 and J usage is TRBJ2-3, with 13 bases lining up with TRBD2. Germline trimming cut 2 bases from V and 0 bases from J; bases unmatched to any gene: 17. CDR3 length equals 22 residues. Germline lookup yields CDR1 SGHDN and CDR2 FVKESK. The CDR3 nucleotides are TGTGCCAGCAGCCAACAACTACCACCGGGACTAGCGGGAATTTTGAGCACAGATACGCAGTATTTT. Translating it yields CASSQQLPPGLAGILSTDTQYF.